These 19 T cell receptor beta chains originate from one sample sequenced in a study of shared clonotypes between healthy human individuals. Generated by immunoSEQ multiplex PCR, the TCRdb table keeps only in-frame clones and is missing some. Of a few million clones in the sample, more than 90% were seen once. Sequencing input: naive CD4+ T cells sorted from blood. Subset given: CD45RA+ positively selected. All receptors derive from a man between 18 and 29 years old in good health.

The J gene is TRBJ2-1, the V gene TRBV7-2; the match to TRBD2 covers 8 bases. Germline CDR1 and CDR2: SGHTA and FQGNSA. There are 17 residues in the CDR3. J lost 3 bases, V lost 1 base, and 8 bases had no gene match. DNA for the CDR3: TGTGCCAGCAGCTTAGGGGGGATAGCGGGACGCTACAATGAGCAGTTCTTC. It translates to CASSLGGIAGRYNEQFF.

The CDR3, as DNA: TGTGCCAGCAGTGAGAGGGCGGGCTTGTACAATGAGCAGTTCTTC. Amino acids: CASSERAGLYNEQFF. This chain links TRBV2 with TRBJ2-1, with D possibly matching TRBD2 (5 bases). V lost 3 bases and J 4 bases, leaving 13 bases between the germline ends. The CDR3 totals 15 residues. Germline lookup yields CDR1 SNHLY and CDR2 FYNNEI.

This clone was observed once. This chain links TRBV4-1 with TRBJ2-4; 9 bases fit TRBD1. The CDR3 is made up of 15 amino acids. Germline V gene sequence: CDR1 MGHRA, CDR2 YSYEKL. Trimming took 4 bases from V and 5 from J; bases not matched to a gene: 6. CDR3 sequence: CASSLGTGRQNIQYF. In nucleotides, the CDR3 is TGCGCCAGCAGCCTGGGGACAGGGAGGCAAAACATTCAGTACTTC.

As concerns this clone: Other nucleotide sequences in the sample specify the same CDR3. The rearrangement links TRBV7-6 to TRBJ2-5; D call uncertain. V was cut by 4 bases and J by 4 bases, with 7 bases left in between. CDR1 is SGHVS, CDR2 FNYEAQ, per germline. The CDR3 runs to 12 residues. Here the CDR3 DNA reads TGTGCCAGCAGCTCCCCCGGAGAGACCCAGTACTTC. Residues: CASSSPGETQYF.

The chain employs TRBV6-6 and TRBJ2-2; 12 bases match TRBD2. The V gene end was trimmed by 5 bases and the J gene end by 6 bases; junction bases not matched to a gene: 7. CDR1 and CDR2 (germline): MNHNY, SVGAGI (reference sequence). The CDR3 totals 16 residues. The CDR3, as DNA: TGTGCCAGCAGTACTAGCGGGAGGTTCCCAGCCGGGGAGCTGTTTTTT. This encodes CASSTSGRFPAGELFF.

The chain carries TRBV29-1 and TRBJ2-2, with TRBD1 matching 8 bases. The V gene end was trimmed by 4 bases and the J gene end by 3 bases; junction bases not matched to a gene: 10. Germline V lookup: CDR1 SQVTM, CDR2 ANQGSEA. This CDR3 spans 16 amino acids. The CDR3 spells CSVAWTGLPDTGELFF. For the CDR3, the DNA is TGCAGCGTTGCGTGGACAGGGTTACCGGACACCGGGGAGCTGTTTTTT.

V is TRBV5-6 and J is TRBJ1-2, with a possible D match to TRBD1 (5 bases). Germline CDR1 is SGHDT and CDR2 is YYEEEE. CDR3 length: 12 residues. The germline V and J ends were trimmed by 2 bases and 6 bases, with 8 bases remaining between them. For the CDR3, the DNA is TGTGCCAGCAGCTTTTTCAGGGATGGCTACACCTTC. Residues: CASSFFRDGYTF.

Worth noting for this clone: Distinct nucleotide sequences in the sample also encode this CDR3. V and J are TRBV7-9 and TRBJ1-2; TRBD1 might be the D (6 bases). V was shortened by 1 base and J by 0 bases, with 6 bases between the two germline ends. The CDR3 extends over 14 amino acids. Germline-derived CDR1 and CDR2 are SEHNR and FQNEAQ (reference sequence). The CDR3 sequence: CASSLGTANYGYTF. The DNA for the CDR3 is TGTGCCAGCAGCTTAGGGACAGCTAACTATGGCTACACCTTC.

The rearrangement links TRBV28 to TRBJ2-5, with 7 bases that match TRBD1. The V gene end was trimmed by 6 bases and the J gene end by 5 bases; junction bases not matched to a gene: 9. The CDR3 consists of 14 residues. From germline, CDR1 is MDHEN and CDR2 SYDVKM. CDR3 sequence (DNA): TGTGCCAGCAGCTCCCGACAGGGCTTTGAGACCCAGTACTTC. Translated: CASSSRQGFETQYF.

This chain links TRBV18 with TRBJ2-7, with unresolved D. This CDR3 has 14 amino acids. The V gene lost 5 bases and the J gene lost 2 bases, with 13 bases spanning the gap. Looked up from germline, CDR1 is KGHSH and CDR2 is LQKENI. In DNA form, the CDR3 reads TGTGCCAGCTCATCCTTTGCCGGAACCTACGAGCAGTACTTC. Translation gives CASSSFAGTYEQYF.

The V call is TRBV19, the J call TRBJ2-3, with TRBD1 identical over 7 bases. The germline gives CDR1 LNHDA, CDR2 SQIVND (reference sequence). This CDR3 spans 16 amino acids. V was clipped by 4 bases and J by 2 bases; unmatched bases: 9. As DNA, the CDR3 is TGTGCCAGTAGTACGATCCGGGACAGCTACACAGATACGCAGTATTTT. It codes for CASSTIRDSYTDTQYF.

The chain is built from TRBV19 and TRBJ1-4; 9 nucleotides line up with TRBD1. This CDR3 has 15 residues. CDR1 LNHDA and CDR2 SQIVND come from the germline V gene (reference sequence). V lost 5 bases to trimming and J lost 7 bases; unmatched junction nucleotides: 8. The CDR3 region has the DNA TGTGCCAGTAGTCCTCAACAGGGGGCAGGTGAAAAACTGTTTTTT. Amino acids: CASSPQQGAGEKLFF. Full variable domain (outside the CDR3, taken from reference TRBV19 and TRBJ1-4): DGGITQSPKYLFRKEGQNVTLSCEQNLNHDAMYWYRQDPGQGLRLIYYSQIVNDFQKGDIAEGYSVSREKKESFPLTVTSAQKNPTAFYLCASSPQQGAGEKLFFGSGTQLSVL.

The chain employs TRBV5-4 and TRBJ1-4; D perhaps matches TRBD1 (5 bases). CDR3 length: 14 amino acids. Trimming stripped 9 bases from V and 4 bases from J, with 16 bases between. Germline loops: CDR1 SGHNT, CDR2 YYREEE (reference sequence). The DNA for the CDR3 is TGTGCCACTAAACCGGGACTCCTTAATGAAAAACTGTTTTTT. As protein: CATKPGLLNEKLFF.

The chain carries TRBV27 and TRBJ1-1, with a possible D match to TRBD1 (5 bases). The CDR3 runs 13 residues. The V gene's germline CDR1 is MNHEY and CDR2 SMNVEV (reference sequence). Between the trimmed V and J ends, which lost 1 base and 10 bases, there was a span of 13 bases. CDR3 sequence (DNA): TGTGCCAGCAGTTTATTGGCAGGGCAGGGAGCTTTCTTT. Protein product: CASSLLAGQGAFF.

The chain links TRBV7-2 to TRBJ2-7; possible D gene TRBD2, 6 bases. Trimming left V 4 bases short and J 5 bases short, with 18 bases between. From germline, CDR1 is SGHTA and CDR2 FQGNSA. CDR3 size: 15 residues. This chain's CDR3 is CASSSLGTSVHEQYF. The CDR3 DNA reads as TGTGCCAGCAGCTCCCTCGGGACTTCTGTCCACGAGCAGTACTTC. Using reference TRBV7-2 and TRBJ2-7 for the parts outside the CDR3, the full variable domain is GAGVSQSPSNKVTEKGKDVELRCDPISGHTALYWYRQSLGQGLEFLIYFQGNSAPDKSGLPSDRFSAERTGGSVSTLTIQRTQQEDSAVYLCASSSLGTSVHEQYFGPGTRLTVT.

The chain recombines TRBV5-5 with TRBJ2-7, with TRBD1 as a possible D gene (5 bases). This CDR3 has 15 residues. V was trimmed by 0 bases and J by 4 bases, leaving 14 bases between them. Germline values: CDR1 SGHKS, CDR2 YYEKEE (reference sequence). The CDR3 coding sequence is TGTGCCAGCAGCTTGGACTGGCCAGGGTTGTACGAGCAGTACTTC. As protein: CASSLDWPGLYEQYF.

The rearrangement joins TRBV5-4 to TRBJ2-7; D call uncertain. CDR1 and CDR2 (germline): SGHNT, YYREEE (reference sequence). The CDR3 is 12 amino acids. Trimming removed 6 bases at V and 7 bases at J, with 14 bases between. CDR3 loop: CASTGISREQYF. The DNA of the CDR3 is TGTGCCAGCACCGGAATCTCGAGAGAGCAGTACTTC.

The chain couples TRBV18 to TRBJ2-3; tentative D call: TRBD1 (6 bases). V was shortened by 0 bases and J by 6 bases, with 13 bases between the two germline ends. Germline V lookup: CDR1 KGHSH, CDR2 LQKENI. This CDR3 spans 15 amino acids. As DNA, the CDR3 is TGTGCCAGCTCACCACCAACAGGGATTTCGGATACGCAGTATTTT. It codes for CASSPPTGISDTQYF.

The chain joins TRBV2 to TRBJ2-7; no firm D call. Germline values: CDR1 SNHLY, CDR2 FYNNEI. Trimming removed 6 bases from V and 2 bases from J, with 14 bases in between. The CDR3 runs to 14 residues. The CDR3 nucleotides read TGTGCCAGCAGGTCCGCTAGGGCAGCCTACGAGCAGTACTTC. Amino acid sequence: CASRSARAAYEQYF.